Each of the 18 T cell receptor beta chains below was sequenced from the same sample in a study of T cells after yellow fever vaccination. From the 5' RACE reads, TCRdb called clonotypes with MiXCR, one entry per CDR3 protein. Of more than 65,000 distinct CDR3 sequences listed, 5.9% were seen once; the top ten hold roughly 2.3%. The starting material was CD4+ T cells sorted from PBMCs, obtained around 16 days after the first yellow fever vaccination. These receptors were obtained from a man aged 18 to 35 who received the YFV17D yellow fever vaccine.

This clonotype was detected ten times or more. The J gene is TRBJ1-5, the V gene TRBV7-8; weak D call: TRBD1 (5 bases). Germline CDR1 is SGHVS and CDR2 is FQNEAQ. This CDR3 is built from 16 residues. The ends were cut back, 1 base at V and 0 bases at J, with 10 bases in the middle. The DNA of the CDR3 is TGTGCCAGCAGCTTAGTGGCAGGGTATAGCAATCAGCCCCAGCATTTT. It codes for CASSLVAGYSNQPQHF. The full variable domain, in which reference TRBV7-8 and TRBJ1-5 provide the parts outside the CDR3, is GAGVSQSPRYKVAKRGQDVALRCDPISGHVSLFWYQQALGQGPEFLTYFQNEAQLDKSGLPSDRFFAERPEGSVSTLKIQRTQQEDSAVYLCASSLVAGYSNQPQHFGDGTRLSIL.

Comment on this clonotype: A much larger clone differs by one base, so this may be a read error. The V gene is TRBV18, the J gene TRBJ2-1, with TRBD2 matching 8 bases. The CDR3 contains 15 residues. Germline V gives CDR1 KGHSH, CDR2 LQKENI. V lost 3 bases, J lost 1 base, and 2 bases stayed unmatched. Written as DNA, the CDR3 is TGTGCCAGCTCACCGCGCGGGGGGTCCTACAATGAGCAGTTCTTC. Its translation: CASSPRGGSYNEQFF.

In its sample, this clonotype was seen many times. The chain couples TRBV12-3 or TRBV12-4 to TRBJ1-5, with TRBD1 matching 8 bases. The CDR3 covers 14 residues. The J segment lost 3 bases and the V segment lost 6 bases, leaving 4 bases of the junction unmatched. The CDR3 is CASSGQGDNQPQHF. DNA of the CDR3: TGTGCCAGCAGCGGACAGGGTGACAATCAGCCCCAGCATTTT.

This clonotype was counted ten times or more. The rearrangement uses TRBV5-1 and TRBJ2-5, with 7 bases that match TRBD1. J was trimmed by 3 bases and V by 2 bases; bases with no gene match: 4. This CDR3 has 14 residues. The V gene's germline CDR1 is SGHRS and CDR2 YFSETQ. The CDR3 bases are TGCGCCAGCAGCTTACAGGGGAGTAAAGAGACCCAGTACTTC. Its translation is CASSLQGSKETQYF.

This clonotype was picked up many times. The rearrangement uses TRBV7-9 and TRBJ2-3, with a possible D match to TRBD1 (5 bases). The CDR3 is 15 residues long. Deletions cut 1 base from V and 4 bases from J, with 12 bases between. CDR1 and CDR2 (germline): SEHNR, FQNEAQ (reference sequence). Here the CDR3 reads CASSLVQGKADTQYF. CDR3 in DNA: TGTGCCAGCAGCTTAGTCCAGGGAAAGGCAGATACGCAGTATTTT. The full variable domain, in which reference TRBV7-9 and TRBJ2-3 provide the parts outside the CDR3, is DTGVSQNPRHKITKRGQNVTFRCDPISEHNRLYWYRQTLGQGPEFLTYFQNEAQLEKSRLLSDRFSAERPKGSFSTLEIQRTEQGDSAMYLCASSLVQGKADTQYFGPGTRLTVL.

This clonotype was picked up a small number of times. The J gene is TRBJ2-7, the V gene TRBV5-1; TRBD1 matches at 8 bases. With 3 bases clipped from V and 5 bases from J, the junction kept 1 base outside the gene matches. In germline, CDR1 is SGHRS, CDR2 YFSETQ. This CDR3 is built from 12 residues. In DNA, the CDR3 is TGCGCCAGCAGCTCGGACAGGGACGAGCAGTACTTC. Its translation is CASSSDRDEQYF.

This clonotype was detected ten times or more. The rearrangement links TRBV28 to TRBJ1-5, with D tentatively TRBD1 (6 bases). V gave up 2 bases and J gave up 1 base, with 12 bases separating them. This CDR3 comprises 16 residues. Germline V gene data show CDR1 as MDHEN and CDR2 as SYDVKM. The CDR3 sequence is CASSLMGGLSNQPQHF. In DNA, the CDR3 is TGTGCCAGCAGTTTAATGGGGGGCCTGAGCAATCAGCCCCAGCATTTT.

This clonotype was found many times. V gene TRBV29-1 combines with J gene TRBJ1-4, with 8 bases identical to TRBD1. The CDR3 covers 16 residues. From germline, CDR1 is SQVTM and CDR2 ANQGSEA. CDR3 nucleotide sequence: TGCAGTTTTAGCAGGGGGCCTGCTGCAACTAATGAAAAACTGTTTTTT. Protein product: CSFSRGPAATNEKLFF.

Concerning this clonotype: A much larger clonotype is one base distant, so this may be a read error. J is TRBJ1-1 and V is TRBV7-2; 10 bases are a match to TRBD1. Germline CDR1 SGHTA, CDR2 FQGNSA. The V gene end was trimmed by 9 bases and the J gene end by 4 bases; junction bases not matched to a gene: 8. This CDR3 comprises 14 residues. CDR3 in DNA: TGTGCCAGAAGCAGAGGACAGGGGGGCACTGAAGCTTTCTTT. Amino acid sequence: CARSRGQGGTEAFF.

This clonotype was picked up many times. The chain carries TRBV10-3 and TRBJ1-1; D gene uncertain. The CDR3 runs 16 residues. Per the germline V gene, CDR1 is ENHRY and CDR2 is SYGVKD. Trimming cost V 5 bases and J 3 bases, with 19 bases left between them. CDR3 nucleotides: TGTGCCATCAGTACTTCAGCGGGCCCGGGGTACACTGAAGCTTTCTTT. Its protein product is CAISTSAGPGYTEAFF.

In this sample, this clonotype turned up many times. CDR3 coding DNA: TGCGCCAGCAGCCAAGAAGTGAGGACAGGGGCTAACTATGGCTACACCTTC. Translating gives CASSQEVRTGANYGYTF. The chain joins TRBV4-3 to TRBJ1-2; 9 bases line up with TRBD1. Trimming took 0 bases from V and 0 from J; bases not matched to a gene: 5. In germline, CDR1 is LGHNA, CDR2 YSLEER. CDR3 length: 17 amino acids.

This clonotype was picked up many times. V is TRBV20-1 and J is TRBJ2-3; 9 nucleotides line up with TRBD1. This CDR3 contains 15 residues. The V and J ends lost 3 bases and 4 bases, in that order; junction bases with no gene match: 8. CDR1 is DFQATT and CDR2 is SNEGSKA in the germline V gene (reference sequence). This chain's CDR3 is CSARVGQGPSDTQYF. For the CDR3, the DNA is TGCAGTGCTAGGGTAGGACAGGGGCCTTCAGATACGCAGTATTTT.

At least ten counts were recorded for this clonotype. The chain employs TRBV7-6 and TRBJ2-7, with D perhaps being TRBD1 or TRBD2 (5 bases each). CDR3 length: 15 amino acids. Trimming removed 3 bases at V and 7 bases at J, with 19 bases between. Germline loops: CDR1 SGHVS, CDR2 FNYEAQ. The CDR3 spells CASSFIPGPPTEQYF. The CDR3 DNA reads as TGTGCCAGCAGCTTCATCCCGGGACCGCCCACGGAGCAGTACTTC.

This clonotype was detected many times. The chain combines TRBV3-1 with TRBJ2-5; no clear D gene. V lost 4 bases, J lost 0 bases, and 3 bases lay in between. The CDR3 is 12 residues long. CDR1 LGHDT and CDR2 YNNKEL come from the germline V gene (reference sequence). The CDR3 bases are TGTGCCAGCAGCCGGAACCAAGAGACCCAGTACTTC. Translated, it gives CASSRNQETQYF.

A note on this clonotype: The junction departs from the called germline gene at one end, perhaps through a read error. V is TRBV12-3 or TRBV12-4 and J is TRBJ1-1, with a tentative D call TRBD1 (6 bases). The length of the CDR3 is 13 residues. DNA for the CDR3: TGTGCCAGCAGCCGCACAGGGAACACTGAAGCTTTGTTT. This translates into CASSRTGNTEALF.

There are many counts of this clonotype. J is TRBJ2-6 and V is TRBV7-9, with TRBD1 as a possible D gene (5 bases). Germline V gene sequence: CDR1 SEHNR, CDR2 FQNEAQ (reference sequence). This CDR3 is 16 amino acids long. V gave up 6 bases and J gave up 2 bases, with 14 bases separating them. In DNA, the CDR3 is TGTGCCAGCAGTACTGGGCAGGGTACTGGGGCCAACGTCCTGACTTTC. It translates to CASSTGQGTGANVLTF.

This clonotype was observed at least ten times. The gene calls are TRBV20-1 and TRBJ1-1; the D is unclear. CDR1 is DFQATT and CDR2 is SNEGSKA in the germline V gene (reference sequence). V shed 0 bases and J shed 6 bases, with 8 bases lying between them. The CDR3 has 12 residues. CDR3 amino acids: CSARDIGAEAFF. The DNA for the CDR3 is TGCAGTGCTAGAGATATCGGGGCTGAAGCTTTCTTT.

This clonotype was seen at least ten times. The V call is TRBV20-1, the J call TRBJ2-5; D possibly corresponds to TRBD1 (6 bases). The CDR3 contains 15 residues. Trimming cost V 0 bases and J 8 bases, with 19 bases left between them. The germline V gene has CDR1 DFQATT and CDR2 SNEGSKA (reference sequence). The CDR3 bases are TGCAGTGCTAGAGATTTTGCGCGGGTTGGGGGCACCCAGTACTTC. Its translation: CSARDFARVGGTQYF.